The entry below gives a single T cell receptor beta chain sequence along with its context. Antigen: not known. This sample was taken from a study of shared clonotypes between healthy human individuals. The authors ran the assay at deep level. Splitting of each subset's genomic DNA was done evenly across several immunoSEQ plates. As originally analysed: As immunoSEQ supplied junction-only sequences (without quality scores), filtering differed. TCRdb's table, derived via immunoSEQ multiplex PCR, lists solely in-frame clones and lacks some. From that table come the V and J calls and clone size; the DNA was used to work out D and trimming. The sample lists about 450,000 clones; about 85% were seen once. This CDR3 has 16 residues. V was shortened by 0 bases and J by 4 bases, with 14 bases between the two germline ends. Germline assignment: CDR1 SGDLS and CDR2 YYNGEE. Study observations and caveats: Clonotype sharing levels among donors were expected to vary with sequencing depth.

The sequence came from a woman aged 40 to 55 in good health. Some clones in this sample may be carry-over from other donors' samples. Sequencing used PBMCs. The chain has TRBV9 and TRBJ2-1; D is possibly TRBD1 (5 bases). The CDR3 loop reads CASSVVGRGAYNEQFF. The DNA of the CDR3 is TGTGCCAGCAGCGTAGTAGGTAGGGGCGCTTACAATGAGCAGTTCTTC.